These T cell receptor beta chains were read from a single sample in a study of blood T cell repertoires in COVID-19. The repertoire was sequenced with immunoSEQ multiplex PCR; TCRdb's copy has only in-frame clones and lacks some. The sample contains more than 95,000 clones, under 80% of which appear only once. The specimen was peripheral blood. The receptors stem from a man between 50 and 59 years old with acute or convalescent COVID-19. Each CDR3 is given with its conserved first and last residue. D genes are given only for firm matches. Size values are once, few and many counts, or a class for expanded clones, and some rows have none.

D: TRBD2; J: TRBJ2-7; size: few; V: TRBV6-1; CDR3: CASSDRTSGGYEQYF; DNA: TGTGCCAGCAGTGACCGGACTAGCGGGGGGTACGAGCAGTACTTC
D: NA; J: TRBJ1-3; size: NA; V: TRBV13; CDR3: CASSTPTAGNTIYF; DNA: TGTGCCAGCAGCACCCCGACTGCTGGAAACACCATATATTTT
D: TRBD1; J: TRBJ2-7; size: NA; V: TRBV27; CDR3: CASSPGQGMYEQYF; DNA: TGTGCCAGCAGTCCCGGACAGGGAATGTACGAGCAGTACTTC
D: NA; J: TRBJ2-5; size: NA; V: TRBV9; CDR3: CASSVGSFQETQYF; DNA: TGTGCCAGCAGCGTAGGTAGTTTCCAAGAGACCCAGTACTTC
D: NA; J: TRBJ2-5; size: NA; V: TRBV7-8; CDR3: CASSLAGAAGRRTQYF; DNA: TGTGCCAGCAGCTTAGCCGGGGCGGCGGGGAGGCGGACCCAGTACTTC
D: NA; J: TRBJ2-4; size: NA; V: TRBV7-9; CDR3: CASSIDNIIQYF; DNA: TGTGCCAGCAGCATCGACAATATTATTCAGTACTTC
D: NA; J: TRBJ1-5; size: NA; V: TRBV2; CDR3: CASSKIRSNSDQPQHF; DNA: TGTGCCAGCAGTAAGATTCGGTCTAATAGCGATCAGCCCCAGCATTTT
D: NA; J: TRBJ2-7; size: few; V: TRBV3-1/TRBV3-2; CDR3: CASSQEGREQYF; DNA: TGTGCCAGCAGCCAAGAGGGGCGCGAGCAGTACTTC
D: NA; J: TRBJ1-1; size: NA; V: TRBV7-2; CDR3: CASSPFAVAEAFF; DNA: TGTGCCAGCAGCCCCTTCGCCGTAGCTGAAGCTTTCTTT
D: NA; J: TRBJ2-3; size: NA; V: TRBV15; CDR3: CATSRDSGEDTQYF; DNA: TGTGCCACCAGCAGAGATTCGGGGGAAGATACGCAGTATTTT
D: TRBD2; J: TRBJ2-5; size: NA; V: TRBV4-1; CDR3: CASSQGEGLAGEVTQYF; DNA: TGCGCCAGCAGCCAAGGGGAGGGACTAGCGGGAGAAGTGACCCAGTACTTC
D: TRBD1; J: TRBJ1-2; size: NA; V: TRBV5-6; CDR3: CASSRTGSYGYTF; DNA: TGTGCCAGCAGCCGGACAGGATCCTATGGCTACACCTTC
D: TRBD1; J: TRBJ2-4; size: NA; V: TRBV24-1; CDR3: CATSESGTEKNIQYF; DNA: TGTGCCACCAGTGAGTCCGGGACAGAGAAAAACATTCAGTACTTC
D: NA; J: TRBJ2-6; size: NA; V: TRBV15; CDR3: CATSPSYRGSSGANVLTF; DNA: TGTGCCACCAGCCCGTCCTATAGGGGCAGCTCTGGGGCCAACGTCCTGACTTTC
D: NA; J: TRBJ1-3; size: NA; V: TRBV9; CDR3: CASSESSFASGNTIYF; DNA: TGTGCCAGCAGCGAGAGCTCTTTTGCCTCTGGAAACACCATATATTTT
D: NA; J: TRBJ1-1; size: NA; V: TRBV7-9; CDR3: CASISGRMNTEAFF; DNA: TGTGCCAGCATAAGTGGGCGAATGAACACTGAAGCTTTCTTT
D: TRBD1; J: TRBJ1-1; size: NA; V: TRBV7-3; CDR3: CASSETGMNTEAFF; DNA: TGTGCCAGCAGCGAGACAGGGATGAACACTGAAGCTTTCTTT
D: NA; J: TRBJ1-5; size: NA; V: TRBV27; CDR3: CASSPEGGNQPQHF; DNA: TGTGCCAGCAGTCCCGAAGGGGGCAATCAGCCCCAGCATTTT
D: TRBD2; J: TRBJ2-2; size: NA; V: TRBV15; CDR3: CATSGGLAGDKAGELFF; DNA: TGTGCCACCAGCGGGGGACTAGCGGGAGATAAAGCCGGGGAGCTGTTTTTT
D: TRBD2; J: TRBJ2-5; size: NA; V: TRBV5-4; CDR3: CASSQGLAGNQETQYF; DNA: TGTGCCAGCAGCCAGGGACTAGCGGGGAATCAAGAGACCCAGTACTTC
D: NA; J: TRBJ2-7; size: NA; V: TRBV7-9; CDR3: CASSLAGWRTYEQYF; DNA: TGTGCCAGCAGCTTAGCTGGTTGGCGGACCTACGAGCAGTACTTC
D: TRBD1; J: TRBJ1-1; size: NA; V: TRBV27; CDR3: CASSSGQGRTEAFF; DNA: TGTGCCAGCAGTTCGGGACAGGGGAGGACTGAAGCTTTCTTT
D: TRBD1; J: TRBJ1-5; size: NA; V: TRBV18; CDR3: CASSPPNRGGSNQPQHF; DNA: TGTGCCAGCTCACCACCCAACAGGGGAGGTAGCAATCAGCCCCAGCATTTT
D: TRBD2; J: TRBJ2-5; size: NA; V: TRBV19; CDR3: CASSISAGGLGETQYF; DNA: TGTGCCAGTAGTATTTCAGCGGGAGGGCTCGGAGAGACCCAGTACTTC
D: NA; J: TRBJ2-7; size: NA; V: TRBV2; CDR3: CASSKIGEGPYEQYF; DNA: TGTGCCAGCAGCAAAATAGGGGAAGGCCCCTACGAGCAGTACTTC
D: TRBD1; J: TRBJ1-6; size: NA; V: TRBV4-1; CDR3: CASSQVAGTGSSPLHF; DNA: TGCGCCAGCAGCCAAGTCGCCGGGACAGGGAGTTCACCCCTCCACTTT
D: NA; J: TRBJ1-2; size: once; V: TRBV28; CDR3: CASSSGTPYGYTF; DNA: TGTGCCAGCAGCTCCGGGACACCATATGGCTACACCTTC
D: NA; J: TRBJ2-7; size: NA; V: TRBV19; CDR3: CASSMGLGTSSYEQYF; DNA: TGTGCCAGTAGTATGGGATTAGGGACAAGCTCCTACGAGCAGTACTTC
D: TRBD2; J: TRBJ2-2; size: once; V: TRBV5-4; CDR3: CASSLAVAGGPNTGELFF; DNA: TGTGCCAGCAGCTTGGCCGTAGCGGGAGGACCGAACACCGGGGAGCTGTTTTTT
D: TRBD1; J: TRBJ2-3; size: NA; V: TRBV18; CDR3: CASSLLDRAGGTDTQYF; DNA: TGTGCCAGCTCACTTCTAGACAGGGCAGGGGGCACAGATACGCAGTATTTT
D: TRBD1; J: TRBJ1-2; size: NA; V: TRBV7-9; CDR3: CASSSIRGQGYGYTF; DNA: TGTGCCAGCAGCTCTATAAGGGGACAGGGCTATGGCTACACCTTC
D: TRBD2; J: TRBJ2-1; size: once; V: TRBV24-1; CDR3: CATSAPPRGTGYNEQFF; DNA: TGTGCCACCAGTGCACCCCCGCGGGGGACCGGCTACAATGAGCAGTTCTTC
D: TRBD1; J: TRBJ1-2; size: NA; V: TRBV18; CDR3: CASSPLGQGPHGYTF; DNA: TGTGCCAGCTCACCCCTGGGACAGGGACCCCATGGCTACACCTTC
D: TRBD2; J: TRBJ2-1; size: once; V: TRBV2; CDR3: CASSDLAGGNNEQFF; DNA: TGTGCCAGCAGTGATCTAGCGGGGGGCAACAATGAGCAGTTCTTC
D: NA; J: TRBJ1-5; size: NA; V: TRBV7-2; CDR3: CASSLLRFNQPQHF; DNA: TGTGCCAGCAGCTTGTTACGGTTCAATCAGCCCCAGCATTTT
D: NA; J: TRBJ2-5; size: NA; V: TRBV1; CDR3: CTSSQERVFVETQYF; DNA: TGCACCAGCAGCCAAGAGAGGGTTTTTGTCGAGACCCAGTACTTC
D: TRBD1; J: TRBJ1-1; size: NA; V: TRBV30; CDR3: CGLKDRDNTEAFF; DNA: TGTGGTTTGAAGGACAGGGACAACACTGAAGCTTTCTTT
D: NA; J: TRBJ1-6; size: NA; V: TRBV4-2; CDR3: CASSPGVENSPLHF; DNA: TGTGCCAGCAGCCCGGGGGTCGAGAATTCACCCCTCCACTTT
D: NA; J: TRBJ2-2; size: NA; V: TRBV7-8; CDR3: CASSLAADRLTGELFF; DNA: TGTGCCAGCAGCTTAGCGGCTGACAGGCTCACCGGGGAGCTGTTTTTT